This TCR beta chain was identified in a study of vaccination effects on CD4 cells after COVID-19. Regarding the study as a whole: Clones arising from infection and from vaccination showed marked clonal contraction late after vaccination.

This CDR3 is built from 12 residues. V lost 7 bases, J lost 0 bases, and 7 bases lay in between. Germline-derived CDR1 and CDR2 are SNHLY and FYNNEI. Sequencing was preceded by expansion of antigen-specific CD4+ T cells with viral peptide pools in the ViraFEST assay. Isolating CD4+ T cells followed about 11 days of culture. Vaccine recipients, nucleocapsid antibody negative, had no prior SARS-CoV-2 infection. Cultures had half their medium replaced with IL-2 medium on days 3 and 7. Sequencing used immunoSEQ multiplex PCR; TCRdb keeps in-frame clones, though not all of them. In the table there are about 23,000 clones, approximately 74% of which are singletons. This clone has a handful of counts. Its antigen is not identified.

This specimen was CD4+ T cells from PBMCs cultured with HCoV-NL63 spike peptides, taken before COVID-19 vaccination. This TCR was sampled from a human donor who received a COVID-19 vaccine. The V call is TRBV2, the J call TRBJ2-7, with no clear D. The CDR3 here is CASTRDSYEQYF. The CDR3 coding sequence is TGTGCCAGCACTAGGGACTCCTACGAGCAGTACTTC.